The source of this T cell receptor (beta chain) is a study of technical replicates of blood from four donors. The V gene lost 6 bases and the J gene lost 5 bases, with 19 bases spanning the gap. The length of the CDR3 is 15 residues. In germline, CDR1 is MNHNS, CDR2 SASEGT. Data came from immunoSEQ multiplex PCR; TCRdb stores just in-frame clones and leaves some out. The sample carries roughly 81,000 clones, 95% to 98% recorded once. V usage is TRBV6-1 and J usage is TRBJ2-5; TRBD2 is a possible D gene (5 bases). The sample comprised T cells isolated from PBMCs. The TCR sequence derives from a human donor in good health. CDR3 sequence reads: CASSLIGEVVETQYF. The CDR3 DNA sequence: TGTGCCAGCAGCCTTATCGGGGAAGTAGTGGAGACCCAGTACTTC.